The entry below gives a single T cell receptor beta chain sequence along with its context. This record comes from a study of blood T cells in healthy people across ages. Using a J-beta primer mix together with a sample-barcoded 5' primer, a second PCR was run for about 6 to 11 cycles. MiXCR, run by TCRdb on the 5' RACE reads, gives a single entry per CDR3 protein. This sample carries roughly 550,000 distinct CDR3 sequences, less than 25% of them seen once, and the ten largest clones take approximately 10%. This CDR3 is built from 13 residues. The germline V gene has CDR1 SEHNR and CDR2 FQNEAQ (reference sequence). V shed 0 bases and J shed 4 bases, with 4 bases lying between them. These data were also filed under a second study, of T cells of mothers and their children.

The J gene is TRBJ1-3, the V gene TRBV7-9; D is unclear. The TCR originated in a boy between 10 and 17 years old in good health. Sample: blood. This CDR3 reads CASSLAVGNTIYF. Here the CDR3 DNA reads TGTGCCAGCAGCTTAGCGGTCGGAAACACCATATATTTT.